These 29 T cell receptor beta chains came from one sample sequenced in a study of neoadjuvant anti-PD-1 for oral cavity cancer. Assay used: immunoSEQ multiplex PCR; TCRdb lists only in-frame clones, some missing. The table shows over 15,000 clones, with about 70% occurring only once. This sample comprised PBMCs, obtained before nivolumab (anti-PD-1) treatment. These receptors all come from a person between 35 and 79 years old with oral cavity squamous cell carcinoma.

Notes on this clone: This clone may be a read error of a much larger clone one base away. The CDR3 reads CASSLGTGSYEQYF. The CDR3 DNA is TGTGCCAGCAGCTTAGGGACAGGGTCCTACGAGCAGTACTTC. The chain recombines TRBV11-2 with TRBJ2-7; 8 bases are a match to TRBD1. CDR3 length: 14 residues. In germline, CDR1 is SGHAT, CDR2 FQNNGV. J was trimmed by 1 base and V by 1 base; bases with no gene match: 0.

The gene calls are TRBV19 and TRBJ1-1; D is ambiguous. The V end lost 5 bases, the J end lost 1 base, and 20 bases lay between the germline ends. The CDR3 is 17 residues long. Germline CDR1 LNHDA, CDR2 SQIVND (reference sequence). For the CDR3, the DNA is TGTGCCAGTAGTGGCGGGCAGAGGAAGTTGGGGAACACTGAAGCTTTCTTT. Its translation: CASSGGQRKLGNTEAFF.

The CDR3 bases are TGTGCCAGCAGTACACAGGGGGCGGTGGAGACCCAGTACTTC. It codes for CASSTQGAVETQYF. This chain uses TRBV6-1 with TRBJ2-5; 9 bases align to TRBD1. V shed 5 bases and J 5 bases; nucleotides not matched to a gene: 6. CDR1 and CDR2 from the germline V gene are MNHNS and SASEGT. The CDR3 contains 14 residues.

The chain employs TRBV27 and TRBJ1-2, with D possibly TRBD1 on 5 matching bases. Germline CDR1 reads MNHEY; CDR2 reads SMNVEV (reference sequence). V gave up 5 bases and J gave up 4 bases, with 14 bases separating them. This CDR3 region has 14 residues. Written as DNA, the CDR3 is TGTGCCAGCAGTCCCAATCCCGGGGGCTATGGCTACACCTTC. This sequence encodes CASSPNPGGYGYTF.

This clone was seen just once. The chain is built from TRBV7-2 and TRBJ2-5; TRBD1 aligns across 8 bases. V trimming: 4 bases; J trimming: 1 base; junction bases outside the gene matches: 5. Germline V gives CDR1 SGHTA, CDR2 FQGNSA. The CDR3 totals 15 residues. The CDR3 coding sequence is TGTGCCAGCAGCTCCCGGGACAGGAGCCAAGAGACCCAGTACTTC. As protein: CASSSRDRSQETQYF.

The chain combines TRBV6-6 with TRBJ2-1; D may be TRBD2 (6 bases). Trimming took off 5 bases at V and 0 bases at J, with 11 bases between the two ends. CDR3 length equals 15 residues. Germline V gene lookup returns CDR1 MNHNY and CDR2 SVGAGI (reference sequence). The CDR3 protein is CASSPRGGSYNEQFF. CDR3 nucleotide sequence: TGTGCCAGCAGTCCGCGGGGTGGCTCCTACAATGAGCAGTTCTTC.

The rearrangement uses TRBV15 and TRBJ1-5; 7 bases map to TRBD1. The CDR3 is made up of 18 amino acids. Germline CDR1 reads LNHNV; CDR2 reads YYDKDF (reference sequence). The trim removed 0 bases at V and 0 bases at J, leaving 8 bases unmatched. CDR3 amino acids: CATSRDSNTGDSNQPQHF. CDR3 sequence (DNA): TGTGCCACCAGCAGAGATTCTAACACAGGGGATAGCAATCAGCCCCAGCATTTT.

The chain has TRBV5-1 and TRBJ2-7; 7 bases agree with TRBD1. V trimming: 4 bases; J trimming: 1 base; junction bases outside the gene matches: 5. CDR3 size: 14 residues. Germline CDR1 is SGHRS and CDR2 is YFSETQ. The CDR3 coding sequence is TGCGCCAGCAGCCGACAGGGCCCTTCCTACGAGCAGTACTTC. This translates into CASSRQGPSYEQYF.

The V call is TRBV11-2, the J call TRBJ2-7; D may be TRBD2 (5 bases). CDR3 length: 14 residues. Germline loops: CDR1 SGHAT, CDR2 FQNNGV. V lost 6 bases and J lost 0, with 12 bases in between. CDR3 protein: CASSLAQSSYEQYF. The CDR3 DNA follows: TGTGCCAGCAGTCTAGCTCAGAGCTCCTACGAGCAGTACTTC.

V is TRBV2 and J is TRBJ1-1, with D perhaps TRBD1 (5 bases). Trimming took off 7 bases at V and 5 bases at J, with 14 bases between the two ends. The germline gives CDR1 SNHLY, CDR2 FYNNEI. The CDR3 has 13 residues. The chain's CDR3 is CASTLGEGTEAFF. CDR3 bases: TGTGCCAGCACCCTAGGGGAAGGGACTGAAGCTTTCTTT.

V and J are TRBV6-1 and TRBJ2-3, with D possibly being TRBD2 (5 bases). Germline lookup yields CDR1 MNHNS and CDR2 SASEGT. The V gene lost 3 bases and the J gene lost 4 bases, with 14 bases spanning the gap. CDR3 length: 15 residues. CDR3: CASSELGNGADTQYF. For the CDR3, the DNA is TGTGCCAGCAGTGAGTTGGGCAACGGGGCAGATACGCAGTATTTT.

The chain has TRBV29-1 and TRBJ2-5; 10 nucleotides line up with TRBD2. There are 13 residues in the CDR3. The trim removed 7 bases at V and 5 bases at J, leaving 7 bases unmatched. CDR1 is SQVTM, CDR2 ANQGSEA, per germline. Here the CDR3 reads CSGLTSGRETQYF. The CDR3, as DNA: TGCAGCGGCCTGACTAGCGGGCGGGAGACCCAGTACTTC.

The gene calls are TRBV15 and TRBJ2-7, with D unclear. Trimming shortened V by 1 base and J by 6 bases, and 13 bases separated the two germline ends. Germline CDR1 reads LNHNV; CDR2 reads YYDKDF (reference sequence). This CDR3 has 14 amino acids. The CDR3 bases are TGTGCCACCAGCAGAGCGGGTCAGGTCTCCGAGCAGTACTTC. This translates into CATSRAGQVSEQYF.

This chain joins TRBV6-5 and TRBJ2-7, with D uncertain. The CDR3 totals 14 residues. Between the trimmed V and J ends, which lost 4 bases and 4 bases, there was a span of 14 bases. CDR1 is MNHEY and CDR2 is SVGAGI in the germline V gene. This chain's CDR3 is CASSSPPRPYEQYF. The DNA for the CDR3 is TGTGCCAGCAGTTCGCCCCCCCGCCCTTACGAGCAGTACTTC.

The rearrangement joins TRBV29-1 to TRBJ1-3; unclear D gene. This CDR3 comprises 12 residues. Trimming took 5 bases from V and 2 from J, leaving 7 bases between them. CDR1 and CDR2 from the germline V gene are SQVTM and ANQGSEA. This CDR3 is CSVYLPGNTIYF. The CDR3 bases are TGCAGCGTTTACTTACCTGGAAACACCATATATTTT.

V gene TRBV5-6 combines with J gene TRBJ2-7; 11 bases are shared with TRBD2. This CDR3 comprises 17 residues. Germline V gene lookup returns CDR1 SGHDT and CDR2 YYEEEE. V was clipped by 4 bases and J by 2 bases; unmatched bases: 11. The CDR3 reads CASSTDQLAGGTYEQYF. In DNA, the CDR3 is TGTGCCAGCAGCACCGACCAGCTAGCGGGAGGTACCTACGAGCAGTACTTC.

The CDR3: CASSLGTGVTYEQYF. The CDR3 DNA reads TGCGCCAGCAGCTTGGGGACAGGCGTTACCTACGAGCAGTACTTC. The chain is built from TRBV5-1 and TRBJ2-5; 7 positions agree with TRBD1. The J call may be mistaken, given a closer DNA end match to TRBJ2-7. The CDR3 loop spans 15 amino acids. From germline, CDR1 is SGHRS and CDR2 YFSETQ.

This clone was seen a handful of times. The rearrangement links TRBV27 to TRBJ1-1; D perhaps matches TRBD1 (5 bases). Per germline, CDR1 MNHEY and CDR2 SMNVEV (reference sequence). The CDR3 has 13 residues. V lost 3 bases and J lost 4, with 9 bases in between. DNA for the CDR3: TGTGCCAGCAGTTTGGGACGAGCCACTGAAGCTTTCTTT. Protein product: CASSLGRATEAFF.

The chain has TRBV10-3 and TRBJ2-5; D ambiguous. Between the trimmed V and J ends, which lost 10 bases and 4 bases, there was a span of 10 bases. CDR1 and CDR2 (germline): ENHRY, SYGVKD. This CDR3 is built from 11 residues. As DNA, the CDR3 is TGTGCCACCGGTCCCACAGAGACCCAGTACTTC. It is translated as CATGPTETQYF.

The chain uses TRBV6-5 and TRBJ1-5; a possible D gene is TRBD1 (6 bases). CDR1 MNHEY and CDR2 SVGAGI come from the germline V gene. This CDR3 spans 14 amino acids. Trimming removed 6 bases from V and 5 bases from J, with 14 bases in between. The CDR3 DNA sequence: TGTGCCAGCAGCCAAGGCAGGGGTGATCAGCCCCAGCATTTT. Protein product: CASSQGRGDQPQHF.

The rearrangement joins TRBV6-5 to TRBJ1-1; 7 nucleotides align to TRBD1. The germline V gene has CDR1 MNHEY and CDR2 SVGAGI. The CDR3 totals 16 residues. Trimming at V came to 2 bases and at J to 4 bases, leaving 10 bases not matched to a gene. The CDR3 DNA is TGTGCCAGCAGTTACGGGAAGACAGGGAGCGGCACTGAAGCTTTCTTT. It codes for CASSYGKTGSGTEAFF.

This clone was counted between two and nine times. CDR3: CASSLGQVNTGELFF. Written as DNA, the CDR3 is TGCGCCAGCAGCCTGGGACAAGTGAACACCGGGGAGCTGTTTTTT. This chain connects TRBV4-1 to TRBJ2-2; maybe TRBD1 (6 bases). CDR3 size: 15 residues. V was shortened by 4 bases and J by 1 base, with 10 bases between the two germline ends. Germline V gene data show CDR1 as MGHRA and CDR2 as YSYEKL.

The chain recombines TRBV5-1 with TRBJ1-5, with D uncertain. This CDR3 is 15 amino acids long. CDR1 SGHRS and CDR2 YFSETQ come from the germline V gene. Trimming removed 0 bases from V and 2 bases from J, with 9 bases in between. The DNA for the CDR3 is TGCGCCAGCAGCTTGGATGGAAATGGCAATCAGCCCCAGCATTTT. Translation: CASSLDGNGNQPQHF.

V is TRBV19 and J is TRBJ1-1; tentative D call: TRBD1 (5 bases). The CDR3 has 14 amino acids. The germline V gene has CDR1 LNHDA and CDR2 SQIVND (reference sequence). Trimming took 0 bases from V and 4 from J, leaving 9 bases between them. Here the CDR3 reads CASSIDQGGTEAFF. The DNA for the CDR3 is TGTGCCAGTAGTATAGATCAGGGTGGCACTGAAGCTTTCTTT. Filled out from reference TRBV19 and TRBJ1-1, the complete variable domain reads DGGITQSPKYLFRKEGQNVTLSCEQNLNHDAMYWYRQDPGQGLRLIYYSQIVNDFQKGDIAEGYSVSREKKESFPLTVTSAQKNPTAFYLCASSIDQGGTEAFFGQGTRLTVV.

The genes are TRBV6-5 and TRBJ1-1, with D perhaps TRBD1 (6 bases). The CDR3 totals 12 residues. The V end lost 4 bases, the J end lost 11 bases, and 14 bases lay between the germline ends. Germline V gene data show CDR1 as MNHEY and CDR2 as SVGAGI. The CDR3 nucleotides read TGTGCCAGCAGTTCAGGGGAGCTAAGGGCTTTCTTT. It encodes CASSSGELRAFF.

By sample share, this clone is large. The chain carries TRBV7-6 and TRBJ1-5, with TRBD1 as a possible D gene (5 bases). V was pared by 1 base and J by 7 bases, with 8 bases between. The CDR3 covers 13 residues. Per germline, CDR1 SGHVS and CDR2 FNYEAQ. CDR3 loop: CASSLGGDQPQHF. The CDR3 coding sequence is TGTGCCAGCAGCTTAGGGGGGGACCAGCCCCAGCATTTT.

The V call is TRBV30, the J call TRBJ1-2; D possibly corresponds to TRBD1 (6 bases). Germline CDR1 GTSNPN, CDR2 SVGIG (reference sequence). The CDR3 is 18 amino acids. The V and J ends lost 2 bases and 3 bases respectively, with 25 bases between them. The CDR3 DNA reads as TGTGCCTGGAGTCCCCAGCGGGGACACCCCCACGCGTACTATGGCTACACCTTC. The encoded protein is CAWSPQRGHPHAYYGYTF.

The rearrangement links TRBV19 to TRBJ1-5; the D gene is possibly TRBD1 (5 bases). This CDR3 is 15 amino acids long. Germline CDR1 and CDR2: LNHDA and SQIVND (reference sequence). Trimming pared 5 bases from V and 7 bases from J, leaving 18 bases between. DNA for the CDR3: TGTGCCAGTAGTGAGGACGGGGGGTTGAGACAGCCCCAGCATTTT. This encodes CASSEDGGLRQPQHF.

The rearrangement uses TRBV6-6 and TRBJ1-5, with TRBD1 identical over 8 bases. The length of the CDR3 is 14 residues. Germline-derived CDR1 and CDR2 are MNHNY and SVGAGI (reference sequence). After removal of 5 bases from V and 5 bases from J, the junction contained 5 bases not matched to a gene. CDR3 sequence reads: CASSKQGGHQPQHF. CDR3 nucleotide sequence: TGTGCCAGCAGTAAACAGGGGGGCCATCAGCCCCAGCATTTT.